This is a list of T cell receptor beta chains from one sample in a study of OX40 agonist ivuxolimab in advanced cancers. Assay: immunoSEQ multiplex PCR; the TCRdb copy retains only in-frame clones and omits some. Here the sample spans about 60,000 clones, about 89% being singletons. Sequencing was performed on CD4+ or CD8+ T cells sorted from blood, taken in a trial of the OX40 agonist ivuxolimab. The receptor source for this set is an adult with an advanced solid tumor such as melanoma, head and neck, liver or kidney cancer. The CDR3 runs from the conserved cysteine through the conserved F or W. A D gene is named only where the DNA matches it firmly. The size entry is marked missing in some rows and otherwise reads once, few, many or a size class.

v_call	clone_size	d_call	j_call	cdr3_aa	cdr3_nt
TRBV6-1	.	TRBD1	TRBJ2-5	CASSVNRDSGETQYF	TGTGCCAGCAGTGTCAACCGGGACAGCGGTGAGACCCAGTACTTC
TRBV18	once	.	TRBJ2-7	CASSAPNTPYEQYF	TGTGCCAGCTCAGCGCCAAACACTCCCTACGAGCAGTACTTC
TRBV6-5	.	.	TRBJ1-5	CASSQGLNQPQHF	TGTGCCAGCAGCCAGGGCCTCAATCAGCCCCAGCATTTT
TRBV6-1	medium-sized	TRBD1	TRBJ2-7	CASSRDRESYEQYF	TGTGCCAGCAGCCGGGACAGGGAATCCTACGAGCAGTACTTC
TRBV11-2	once	.	TRBJ2-7	CASSSDSPPYEQYF	TGTGCCAGCAGCTCCGACAGCCCTCCCTACGAGCAGTACTTC
TRBV19	.	TRBD2	TRBJ2-7	CASSVRSGGYEQYF	TGTGCCAGTAGCGTCCGTAGCGGGGGCTACGAGCAGTACTTC
TRBV4-3	.	.	TRBJ1-1	CASSQGWSNTEAFF	TGCGCCAGCAGCCAAGGGTGGTCAAACACTGAAGCTTTCTTT
TRBV25-1	.	.	TRBJ2-7	CASSEFGEQYF	TGTGCCAGCAGTGAATTTGGAGAGCAATACTTC
TRBV7-3	.	TRBD2	TRBJ2-1	CASSYTPQRGPYNEQFF	TGTGCCAGCAGCTACACCCCCCAGCGGGGGCCCTACAATGAGCAGTTCTTC
TRBV18	.	.	TRBJ2-5	CASSPTGSETQYF	TGTGCCAGCTCACCTACAGGTTCGGAGACCCAGTACTTC
TRBV2	.	TRBD2	TRBJ2-1	CASSATSGSYNEQFF	TGTGCCAGCAGTGCGACTAGCGGGTCTTACAATGAGCAGTTCTTC
TRBV20-1	once	.	TRBJ2-3	CSAELADTQYF	TGCAGTGCTGAGTTAGCAGATACGCAGTATTTT
TRBV4-3	once	TRBD1	TRBJ1-4	CASSRDGGQGRFYEKLFF	TGCGCCAGCAGCCGGGACGGTGGACAGGGACGGTTTTATGAAAAACTGTTTTTT
TRBV9	.	.	TRBJ2-2	CASSVGVSGVGGELFF	TGTGCCAGCAGCGTAGGGGTTTCAGGGGTAGGCGGGGAGCTGTTTTTT
TRBV4-2	.	TRBD2	TRBJ2-1	CASSPEASGTSGRRRYNEQFF	TGTGCCAGCAGCCCAGAGGCTTCCGGGACTAGCGGGAGGCGTCGCTACAATGAGCAGTTCTTC
TRBV6-1	.	TRBD2	TRBJ2-7	CASSLEAGVNYEQYF	TGTGCCAGCAGCTTAGAAGCGGGAGTGAACTACGAGCAGTACTTC
TRBV7-6	.	.	TRBJ2-7	CASSAGPLQQQYF	TGTGCCAGCAGCGCGGGACCGCTTCAACAGCAGTACTTC
TRBV5-1	.	.	TRBJ2-3	CASMRGAVDTQYF	TGCGCCAGCATGAGGGGCGCGGTAGATACGCAGTATTTT
TRBV6-1	.	TRBD1	TRBJ2-7	CASGNTGQGGIEQYF	TGTGCCAGCGGTAATACGGGACAGGGAGGGATCGAGCAGTACTTC
TRBV7-6	.	.	TRBJ2-5	CASSLAGETQYF	TGTGCCAGCAGCTTAGCGGGGGAGACCCAGTACTTC
TRBV7-9	.	TRBD1	TRBJ1-1	CASSLEDRGAFF	TGTGCCAGCAGCTTAGAAGACAGGGGAGCTTTCTTT